This is a list of T cell receptor beta chains from one sample in a study of PD-L1 blockade in urothelial cancer. Some clones are missing from TCRdb's copy, which holds only in-frame ones; the method was immunoSEQ multiplex PCR. The table has about 51,000 clones, around 90% seen once. Source: PBMCs, taken around atezolizumab (anti-PD-L1) treatment. The receptors originated from a man aged 55 to 70 with urothelial cancer. Each CDR3 is given with its conserved first and last residue. Fields, in order: clone size, V gene, D gene, J gene, CDR3 DNA, CDR3 protein. D genes are given only for firm matches. The size entry is marked missing in some rows and otherwise reads once, few, many or a size class.

clone size: .; V gene: TRBV7-2; D gene: TRBD1; J gene: TRBJ2-5; CDR3 DNA: TGTGCCAGCAGCCGGACAGGGAGAGAGACCCAGTACTTC; CDR3 protein: CASSRTGRETQYF
clone size: .; V gene: TRBV11-2; D gene: .; J gene: TRBJ1-5; CDR3 DNA: TGTGCCAGCACCTATTTCGAGTATAGCAATCAGCCCCAGCATTTT; CDR3 protein: CASTYFEYSNQPQHF
clone size: .; V gene: TRBV11-2; D gene: TRBD2; J gene: TRBJ2-7; CDR3 DNA: TGTGCCAGCAGGGCGGGAGATTACGAGCAGTACTTC; CDR3 protein: CASRAGDYEQYF
clone size: .; V gene: TRBV7-9; D gene: .; J gene: TRBJ2-3; CDR3 DNA: TGTGCCAGCAGCCCGACAGATACGCAGTATTTT; CDR3 protein: CASSPTDTQYF
clone size: .; V gene: TRBV21-1; D gene: .; J gene: TRBJ1-2; CDR3 DNA: TGTGCCAGCAGCCCCCGAATCCGGGACAGGGGGCGGAGCTATGGCTACACCTTC; CDR3 protein: CASSPRIRDRGRSYGYTF
clone size: .; V gene: TRBV4-1; D gene: TRBD2; J gene: TRBJ2-1; CDR3 DNA: TGCGCCAGCAGCCTAGCGACTAGCGGGGGCTACAATGAGCAGTTCTTC; CDR3 protein: CASSLATSGGYNEQFF
clone size: .; V gene: TRBV4-1; D gene: .; J gene: TRBJ2-5; CDR3 DNA: TGCGCCAGCAGCCAAGGGACTGGCCACCAAGAGACCCAGTACTTC; CDR3 protein: CASSQGTGHQETQYF
clone size: few; V gene: TRBV6-1; D gene: TRBD1; J gene: TRBJ1-4; CDR3 DNA: TGTGCCAGCAAGACAGGGAATGAAAAACTGTTTTTT; CDR3 protein: CASKTGNEKLFF
clone size: once; V gene: TRBV30; D gene: TRBD1; J gene: TRBJ1-2; CDR3 DNA: TGTGCCTGGAGTGTCGGGCGGACAGGAGGCTACACCTTC; CDR3 protein: CAWSVGRTGGYTF
clone size: .; V gene: TRBV6-5; D gene: .; J gene: TRBJ1-1; CDR3 DNA: TGTGCCAGCAGTTACGCGGGCACTGAAGCTTTCTTT; CDR3 protein: CASSYAGTEAFF
clone size: .; V gene: TRBV30; D gene: TRBD1; J gene: TRBJ1-1; CDR3 DNA: TGTGCCTGGAGTGTTGAGGGGGCCGGGAAAGAAGCTTTCTTT; CDR3 protein: CAWSVEGAGKEAFF
clone size: .; V gene: TRBV27; D gene: .; J gene: TRBJ2-1; CDR3 DNA: TGTGCCAGCAGTCCGACAGTCTTATACAATGAGCAGTTCTTC; CDR3 protein: CASSPTVLYNEQFF
clone size: .; V gene: TRBV11-2; D gene: .; J gene: TRBJ2-2; CDR3 DNA: TGTGCCAGCAGCTTAGATCGAGAGTCGACTGGGGAGCTGTTTTTT; CDR3 protein: CASSLDRESTGELFF
clone size: .; V gene: TRBV2; D gene: TRBD2; J gene: TRBJ2-2; CDR3 DNA: TGTGCCGGCCGGACTAGCGGGGTTAACACCGGGGAGCTGTTTTTT; CDR3 protein: CAGRTSGVNTGELFF
clone size: .; V gene: TRBV14; D gene: TRBD1; J gene: TRBJ2-3; CDR3 DNA: TGTGCCAGCAGCCATTGGACAGGGCCGTTCACAGATACGCAGTATTTT; CDR3 protein: CASSHWTGPFTDTQYF
clone size: .; V gene: TRBV5-6; D gene: TRBD1; J gene: TRBJ1-2; CDR3 DNA: TGTGCCAGCAGCTTACCGGACAGGGCCTATGGCTACACCTTC; CDR3 protein: CASSLPDRAYGYTF
clone size: .; V gene: TRBV5-1; D gene: TRBD2; J gene: TRBJ2-3; CDR3 DNA: TGCGCCAGCAGCTTGGGCGGGAGGGCCGGAGATACGCAGTATTTT; CDR3 protein: CASSLGGRAGDTQYF
clone size: .; V gene: TRBV30; D gene: TRBD1; J gene: TRBJ1-4; CDR3 DNA: TGTGCCTGGAGAACAACCGGGACAGGGGGCAGAAAACTGTTTTTT; CDR3 protein: CAWRTTGTGGRKLFF
clone size: once; V gene: TRBV6-1; D gene: .; J gene: TRBJ2-1; CDR3 DNA: TGTGCCGGTACGGGGGGCGGAGTAGGCGAGCAGTTCTTC; CDR3 protein: CAGTGGGVGEQFF
clone size: few; V gene: TRBV6-6; D gene: TRBD1; J gene: TRBJ1-2; CDR3 DNA: TGTGCCAGCAGTTACGGGACAGGGAACTATGGCTACACCTTC; CDR3 protein: CASSYGTGNYGYTF
clone size: .; V gene: TRBV7-9; D gene: TRBD1; J gene: TRBJ2-7; CDR3 DNA: TGTGCCAGCAGCCCCCAAGGGGGCGGACCTTCTAAAGAGCAGTACTTC; CDR3 protein: CASSPQGGGPSKEQYF
clone size: .; V gene: TRBV9; D gene: .; J gene: TRBJ1-3; CDR3 DNA: TGTGCCAGCAGCGTAGGGGGCAGAAGTGGAAACACCATATATTTT; CDR3 protein: CASSVGGRSGNTIYF
clone size: .; V gene: TRBV6-5; D gene: TRBD2; J gene: TRBJ2-7; CDR3 DNA: TGTGCCAGCAGTTACCTAGGGACTAGCGGCACCTACGAGCAGTACTTC; CDR3 protein: CASSYLGTSGTYEQYF
clone size: once; V gene: TRBV28; D gene: TRBD1; J gene: TRBJ2-2; CDR3 DNA: TGTGCCAGCACCCCGGACAGGTTGAACACCGGGGAGCTGTTTTTT; CDR3 protein: CASTPDRLNTGELFF
clone size: .; V gene: TRBV6-1; D gene: TRBD1; J gene: TRBJ2-1; CDR3 DNA: TGTGCCAGCAGTGGTATGGGGGACAGTACCTACAATGAGCAGTTCTTC; CDR3 protein: CASSGMGDSTYNEQFF
clone size: .; V gene: TRBV5-1; D gene: .; J gene: TRBJ2-5; CDR3 DNA: TGCGCCAGCAGCTGGGGGGACCGGCAGGCCCAAGAGACCCAGTACTTC; CDR3 protein: CASSWGDRQAQETQYF